Below, one T cell receptor beta chain is given with its context. Diagnostic decisions used clinical symptoms, serum thyroxine and TRAb, thyroid ultrasound and orbital computed tomography. These data belong to a study of T cells in Graves' hyperthyroidism and ophthalmopathy. Amplified TCR beta CDR3 regions came from RNA transcripts. The HTBI set primed first-round TCR CDR3 RT-PCR. A single record per CDR3 protein comes from TCRdb applying MiXCR to the multiplex PCR reads. The data hold about 580,000 distinct CDR3 sequences, with approximately 13% observed a single time. The CDR3 has 16 amino acids. Trimming at V came to 5 bases and at J to 7 bases, leaving 9 bases not matched to a gene. The V gene's germline CDR1 is SEHNR and CDR2 FQNEAQ (reference sequence).

The source of this sequence is a woman aged 25-40 years with Graves' hyperthyroidism that later progressed to Graves' ophthalmopathy. V and J are TRBV7-9 and TRBJ2-1; 12 nucleotides align to TRBD2. What was sequenced was blood. DNA of the CDR3: TGTGCCAGCAGCCCGACTAGCGGGAGAGGAAAAAATGAGCAGTTCTTC. The encoded protein is CASSPTSGRGKNEQFF.